The clone carrying this T cell receptor (beta chain) is large. Germline CDR1 and CDR2: SGHNT and YYREEE (reference sequence). J gave up 10 bases and V 4 bases, and 4 bases lay outside the gene matches. The CDR3 has 12 residues. The data derive from a study of PD-L1 blockade in urothelial cancer. At the level of the study: Prior regimens of chemotherapy numbered 0 to 3 per patient. Typically, measured as a median, blood samples had 150,000 or so T cells.

Spike-ins of synthetic TCR analog templates went into each PCR. The method was immunoSEQ multiplex PCR; TCRdb's version includes in-frame clones alone and lacks a portion of them. The data contain about 84,000 clones, 82% of them seen just once; the ten biggest clones take up approximately 9.5%. V gene TRBV5-4 combines with J gene TRBJ2-1; TRBD1 agrees at 8 bases. The input for sequencing was PBMCs, taken around atezolizumab (anti-PD-L1) treatment. The TCR comes from a man between 65 and 79 years old with urothelial cancer. The CDR3 DNA reads as TGTGCCAGCAGCCGGACAGGGAAAGAGCAGTTCTTC. It is translated as CASSRTGKEQFF.